The rows below give T cell receptor beta chains drawn from one sample of a study of T cells in Graves' hyperthyroidism and ophthalmopathy. From the multiplex PCR reads, TCRdb called clonotypes with MiXCR, one entry per CDR3 protein. The sample consists of fewer than 600,000 distinct CDR3 sequences, 14% of them appearing once. The specimen was blood. The receptors derive from a woman in her thirties or forties with Graves' hyperthyroidism. Both conserved end residues are part of each CDR3. The D gene is left open where the match is weak. Clone size is not always given. Where it is, it says once, few, many or a class for expanded clones.

abundance	d_gene	v_gene	j_gene	CDR3aa	CDR3nt
.	TRBD2	TRBV3-1	TRBJ2-3	CASSRASGTYTDTQYF	TGTGCCAGCAGCCGGGCTAGCGGGACCTACACAGATACGCAGTATTTT
.	.	TRBV5-1	TRBJ2-1	CASSWDFSYNEQFF	TGCGCCAGCAGTTGGGACTTTTCCTACAATGAGCAGTTCTTC
many	TRBD1	TRBV15	TRBJ2-7	CATSGPGQGSYEQYF	TGTGCCACCAGCGGCCCGGGACAGGGTTCCTACGAGCAGTACTTC
.	.	TRBV11-3	TRBJ2-2	CASSLGAWGELFF	TGTGCCAGCAGCTTAGGGGCTTGGGGGGAGCTGTTTTTT
many	.	TRBV2	TRBJ2-1	CASSLRGPHEQFF	TGTGCCAGCAGCCTGAGGGGTCCCCATGAGCAGTTCTTC
few	.	TRBV6-2/TRBV6-3	TRBJ1-1	CASIRRGGPRMNTEAFF	TGTGCCAGCATTAGACGGGGGGGCCCTCGCATGAACACTGAAGCTTTCTTT
few	TRBD2	TRBV29-1	TRBJ2-3	CSVVRTSGDTDTQYF	TGCAGCGTTGTCCGGACTAGCGGGGATACAGATACGCAGTATTTT
many	TRBD1	TRBV28	TRBJ2-7	CASSDRGLAYEQYF	TGTGCCAGCAGTGACAGGGGGTTGGCGTACGAGCAGTACTTC
.	.	TRBV7-8	TRBJ1-6	CASRPPGLPVSPLHF	TGTGCCAGCAGACCTCCGGGACTCCCGGTTTCACCCCTCCACTTT
many	.	TRBV27	TRBJ2-7	CASSPPRPLFYEQYF	TGTGCCAGCAGTCCCCCGCGACCCCTGTTCTACGAGCAGTACTTC